This T cell receptor beta chain was found in a study of shared clonotypes between healthy human individuals. Overall study findings and caveats: The authors expected sequencing depth to affect clonotype sharing among donors. Naive CD4 clonotype sharing across several donors was around 5%.

The data were produced by immunoSEQ multiplex PCR, yet TCRdb's version contains in-frame clones alone and is incomplete. Here the sample spans some 2,400,000 clones, 90% to 97% being singletons. The CDR3 has 11 amino acids. Germline loops: CDR1 ENHRY, CDR2 SYGVKD. Trimming removed 8 bases at V and 4 bases at J, with 7 bases between. For this clone: Antigen unknown.

The origin of this receptor is a man aged 18 to 35 in good health. The chain employs TRBV10-3 and TRBJ2-3; tentative D call: TRBD2 (5 bases). The sequencing input was naive CD4+ T cells sorted from blood. Subset defined: CD45RA+ positively selected. CDR3 amino acids: CAILGADTQYF. CDR3 DNA sequence: TGTGCCATCCTCGGGGCAGATACGCAGTATTTT.